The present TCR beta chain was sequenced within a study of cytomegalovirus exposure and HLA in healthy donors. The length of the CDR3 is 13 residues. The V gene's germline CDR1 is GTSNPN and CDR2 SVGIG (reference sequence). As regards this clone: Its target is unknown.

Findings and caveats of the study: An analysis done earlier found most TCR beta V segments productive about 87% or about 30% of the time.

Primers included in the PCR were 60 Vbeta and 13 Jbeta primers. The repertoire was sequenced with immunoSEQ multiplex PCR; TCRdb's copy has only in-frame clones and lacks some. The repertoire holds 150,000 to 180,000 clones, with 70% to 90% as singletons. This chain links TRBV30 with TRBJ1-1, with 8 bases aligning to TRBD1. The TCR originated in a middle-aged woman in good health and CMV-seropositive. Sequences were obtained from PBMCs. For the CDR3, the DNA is TGTGCTGTGCACAGGGGGGAGAGCACTGAAGCTTTCTTT. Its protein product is CAVHRGESTEAFF.